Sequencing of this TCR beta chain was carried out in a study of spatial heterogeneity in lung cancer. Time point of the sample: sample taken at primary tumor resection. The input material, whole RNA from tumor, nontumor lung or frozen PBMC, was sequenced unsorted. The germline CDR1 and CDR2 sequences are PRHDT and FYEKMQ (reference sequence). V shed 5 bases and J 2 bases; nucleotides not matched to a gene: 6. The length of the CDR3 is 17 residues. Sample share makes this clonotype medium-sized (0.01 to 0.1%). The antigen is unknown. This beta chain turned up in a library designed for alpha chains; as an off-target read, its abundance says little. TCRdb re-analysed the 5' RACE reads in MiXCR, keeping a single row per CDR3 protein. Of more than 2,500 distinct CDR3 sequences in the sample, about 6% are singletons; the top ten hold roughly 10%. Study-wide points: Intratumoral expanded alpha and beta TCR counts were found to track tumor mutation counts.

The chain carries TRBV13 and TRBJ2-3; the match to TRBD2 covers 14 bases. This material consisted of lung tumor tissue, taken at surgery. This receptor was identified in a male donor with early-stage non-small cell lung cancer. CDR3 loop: CASSQRLAGGITDTQYF. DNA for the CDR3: TGTGCCAGCAGCCAAAGACTAGCGGGAGGGATCACAGATACGCAGTATTTT.